The 21 T cell receptor beta chains below all came from one sample that was sequenced in a study of Ad26.COV2.S vaccination and SARS-CoV-2 variants. The treatment was: around 19 received Ad26.COV2.S at low or high dose, single or two shots; about 5 received placebo; per-sample allocation not given. Specimen acquisition occurred on day 63 following the initial vaccine or placebo injection. The repertoire was sequenced with immunoSEQ multiplex PCR; TCRdb's copy has only in-frame clones and lacks some. The profile shows hundreds of thousands of clones, 86% of them singletons. The sequences come from peripheral blood, collected in a trial of Ad26.COV2.S vaccine versus placebo. The receptor source for this set is a person aged 18-65 years who received the Ad26.COV2.S COVID-19 vaccine or a placebo.

The chain carries TRBV7-3 and TRBJ2-1; 9 nucleotides match TRBD2. The CDR3 runs to 15 residues. CDR1 is SGHTA and CDR2 is FQGTGA in the germline V gene. After removal of 4 bases from V and 8 bases from J, the junction contained 9 bases not matched to a gene. CDR3 DNA: TGTGCCAGCAGCTACCCGGGACTAGCAACAGATGAGCAGTTCTTC. Translating it yields CASSYPGLATDEQFF.

V gene TRBV10-2 combines with J gene TRBJ2-5, with TRBD2 matching over 11 bases. J gave up 2 bases and V 5 bases, and 4 bases lay outside the gene matches. CDR1 and CDR2 (germline): WSHSY, SAAADI. The CDR3 is 15 residues long. CDR3 in DNA: TGCGCCAGCAGTCCCGGGACTAGCGGTCAAGAGACCCAGTACTTC. This gives the protein CASSPGTSGQETQYF.

The DNA for the CDR3 is TGTGCCTGGGGACCGGGAGTCTCCTACGAGCAGTACTTC. Its protein is CAWGPGVSYEQYF. V and J are TRBV30 and TRBJ2-7; TRBD2 might be the D (6 bases). V was pared by 5 bases and J by 0 bases, with 11 bases between. The CDR3 spans 13 residues. Looked up from germline, CDR1 is GTSNPN and CDR2 is SVGIG (reference sequence).

The gene calls are TRBV3-1 (or the pseudogene TRBV3-2) and TRBJ1-2, with no clear D. Germline V gene data show CDR1 as LGHDT and CDR2 as YNNKEL (reference sequence). Trimming left V 3 bases short and J 2 bases short, with 13 bases between. This CDR3 spans 15 amino acids. Here the CDR3 reads CASSQTLTTNYGYTF. The CDR3 bases are TGTGCCAGCAGCCAGACTCTGACAACAAACTATGGCTACACCTTC.

This chain connects TRBV9 to TRBJ2-1; TRBD1 matches 12 bases. There are 17 residues in the CDR3. The germline CDR1 and CDR2 sequences are SGDLS and YYNGEE. Unmatched junction bases numbered 9, after V lost 2 bases and J lost 6 bases. CDR3: CASSVGTGTGGFNEQFF. DNA for the CDR3: TGTGCCAGCAGCGTGGGAACCGGGACAGGGGGCTTCAATGAGCAGTTCTTC.

The CDR3 region is CASSLSFRHSEAETQYF. CDR3 sequence (DNA): TGTGCCAGCAGCCTCTCTTTCCGACATTCAGAGGCCGAGACCCAGTACTTC. The gene calls are TRBV4-2 and TRBJ2-5; D gene uncertain. The V and J ends lost 4 bases and 5 bases respectively, with 23 bases between them. The CDR3 totals 17 residues. The germline gives CDR1 LGHNA, CDR2 YNFKEQ.

In its sample, this clone was seen once. The chain recombines TRBV7-2 with TRBJ1-1; TRBD1 is a possible D gene (5 bases). Trimming pared 3 bases from V and 5 bases from J, leaving 10 bases between. The V gene's germline CDR1 is SGHTA and CDR2 FQGNSA. This CDR3 is 13 amino acids long. This chain's CDR3 is CASSLIRDTEAFF. The CDR3 DNA follows: TGTGCCAGCAGCTTGATCAGGGATACTGAAGCTTTCTTT.

The chain's CDR3 is CASSYPEGGKDSYEQYF. The CDR3 DNA sequence: TGTGCCAGCAGCTACCCGGAGGGCGGGAAGGACTCCTACGAGCAGTACTTC. J is TRBJ2-7 and V is TRBV7-8; D is perhaps TRBD2 (6 bases). The V gene's germline CDR1 is SGHVS and CDR2 FQNEAQ. The CDR3 length is 17 residues. Trimming shortened V by 4 bases and J by 0 bases, and 19 bases separated the two germline ends.

J is TRBJ1-3 and V is TRBV3-1 (or the pseudogene TRBV3-2); D may be TRBD1 (6 bases). Trimming took 6 bases from V and 2 from J, leaving 11 bases between them. Germline V gene sequence: CDR1 LGHDT, CDR2 YNNKEL (reference sequence). This CDR3 spans 14 amino acids. The CDR3 coding sequence is TGTGCCAGCAGTTCCGGGACACCTGGAAACACCATATATTTT. Its protein product is CASSSGTPGNTIYF.

This clone was found a few times. The CDR3 protein is CASSQGTDPNSPLHF. CDR3 sequence (DNA): TGTGCCAGCAGCCAGGGGACAGATCCTAATTCACCCCTCCACTTT. The rearrangement joins TRBV14 to TRBJ1-6; 7 nucleotides align to TRBD1. Germline loops: CDR1 SGHDN, CDR2 FVKESK. V lost 3 bases to trimming and J lost 6 bases; unmatched junction nucleotides: 5. This CDR3 has 15 residues. Variable domain in full (rest from reference TRBV14 and TRBJ1-6): EAGVTQFPSHSVIEKGQTVTLRCDPISGHDNLYWYRRVMGKEIKFLLHFVKESKQDESGMPNNRFLAERTGGTYSTLKVQPAELEDSGVYFCASSQGTDPNSPLHFGNGTRLTVT.

The chain couples TRBV27 to TRBJ2-5, with a tentative D call TRBD1 (6 bases). There are 15 residues in the CDR3. The V gene lost 8 bases and the J gene lost 2 bases, with 18 bases spanning the gap. Germline lookup yields CDR1 MNHEY and CDR2 SMNVEV (reference sequence). The CDR3 here is CASALSTGTQETQYF. CDR3 nucleotides: TGTGCCAGCGCTCTCTCTACCGGGACACAAGAGACCCAGTACTTC.

The V and J genes are TRBV2 and TRBJ1-3; 7 bases agree with TRBD1. The germline V gene has CDR1 SNHLY and CDR2 FYNNEI. After removal of 3 bases from V and 3 bases from J, the junction contained 5 bases not matched to a gene. This CDR3 spans 15 amino acids. CDR3: CASSEGGGFGNTIYF. The CDR3 DNA reads as TGTGCCAGCAGTGAGGGAGGGGGCTTTGGAAACACCATATATTTT.

This chain connects TRBV5-1 to TRBJ2-3; no firm D call. Germline V gene sequence: CDR1 SGHRS, CDR2 YFSETQ. V was clipped by 3 bases and J by 0 bases, with 8 bases between them. This CDR3 comprises 14 residues. The CDR3 loop is CASSSAGSTDTQYF. The CDR3 nucleotides read TGCGCCAGCAGCTCCGCCGGTAGCACAGATACGCAGTATTTT. Filled out from reference TRBV5-1 and TRBJ2-3, the complete variable domain reads KAGVTQTPRYLIKTRGQQVTLSCSPISGHRSVSWYQQTPGQGLQFLFEYFSETQRNKGNFPGRFSGRQFSNSRSEMNVSTLELGDSALYLCASSSAGSTDTQYFGPGTRLTVL.

The chain is built from TRBV27 and TRBJ1-2, with D unclear. CDR1 and CDR2 from the germline V gene are MNHEY and SMNVEV (reference sequence). Deletions cut 5 bases from V and 0 bases from J, with 13 bases between. This CDR3 region has 15 residues. CDR3 in amino acids: CASSPWALPNYGYTF. CDR3 in DNA: TGTGCCAGCAGTCCTTGGGCCTTGCCTAACTATGGCTACACCTTC.

The CDR3 spells CASRDRNSPLHF. DNA for the CDR3: TGTGCCAGCCGGGACAGAAATTCACCCCTCCACTTT. This chain uses TRBV19 with TRBJ1-6, with 7 bases lining up with TRBD1. The germline CDR1 and CDR2 sequences are LNHDA and SQIVND (reference sequence). The V gene end was trimmed by 9 bases and the J gene end by 7 bases; junction bases not matched to a gene: 3. This CDR3 is 12 amino acids long.

This clone was found once. The chain uses TRBV9 and TRBJ2-7; TRBD2 matches at 11 bases. V lost 3 bases to trimming and J lost 3 bases; unmatched junction nucleotides: 5. Germline V gene lookup returns CDR1 SGDLS and CDR2 YYNGEE. The CDR3 is made up of 15 amino acids. The DNA of the CDR3 is TGTGCCAGCAGCGCTTACGGGACTAGCGGCTACGAGCAGTACTTC. This codes for CASSAYGTSGYEQYF.

The CDR3 here is CASSQEVRGFSYEQYF. The CDR3 DNA reads TGTGCCAGCAGCCAAGAGGTTAGGGGTTTCTCCTACGAGCAGTACTTC. The chain has TRBV3-1 (or the pseudogene TRBV3-2) and TRBJ2-7; TRBD1 might be the D (5 bases). The ends were cut back, 0 bases at V and 0 bases at J, with 12 bases in the middle. Germline-derived CDR1 and CDR2 are LGHDT and YNNKEL (reference sequence). This CDR3 has 16 residues.

Points on this clone: Being one base from a much bigger clone, this may be a read error. The CDR3 loop is CASSLDTYGYTF. CDR3 in DNA: TGTGCCAGCAGCTTGGACACCTATGGCTACACCTTC. The gene calls are TRBV5-5 and TRBJ1-2; D is uncertain. V shed 0 bases and J shed 4 bases, with 4 bases lying between them. The CDR3 has 12 residues. Germline values: CDR1 SGHKS, CDR2 YYEKEE (reference sequence).

The chain links TRBV11-2 to TRBJ1-1; 8 nucleotides match TRBD1. J lost 11 bases, V lost 1 base, and 18 bases had no gene match. Germline loops: CDR1 SGHAT, CDR2 FQNNGV. The CDR3 is 17 residues long. The DNA of the CDR3 is TGTGCCAGCAGCTTAGTGGGGGCGGCGGGCAGGGGGCAGATTGCTTTCTTT. Translation: CASSLVGAAGRGQIAFF.

This rearrangement joins TRBV5-1 to TRBJ2-1; tentative D call: TRBD2 (6 bases). CDR1 and CDR2 (germline): SGHRS, YFSETQ. V lost 7 bases and J lost 2, with 16 bases in between. The CDR3 consists of 15 residues. DNA for the CDR3: TGCGCCAGCTCTCGCGGGATAGGTACCTACAATGAGCAGTTCTTC. Its protein is CASSRGIGTYNEQFF.

Points on this clone: The same CDR3 arises from other DNA sequences in this sample as well. The chain combines TRBV18 with TRBJ2-6, with unresolved D. V was pared by 0 bases and J by 1 base, with 4 bases between. CDR3 size: 15 residues. Germline lookup yields CDR1 KGHSH and CDR2 LQKENI. CDR3 protein: CASSPPRSGANVLTF. The CDR3 bases are TGTGCCAGCTCACCACCAAGGTCTGGGGCCAACGTCCTGACTTTC. The entire variable domain, with the rest obtained from reference TRBV18 and TRBJ2-6, is as follows: NAGVMQNPRHLVRRRGQEARLRCSPMKGHSHVYWYRQLPEEGLKFMVYLQKENIIDESGMPKERFSAEFPKEGPSILRIQQVVRGDSAAYFCASSPPRSGANVLTFGAGSRLTVL.